This T cell receptor beta chain is from a study of cytomegalovirus exposure and HLA in healthy donors. With 6 bases removed from V and 6 bases from J, the gap between germline ends came to 21 bases. This CDR3 contains 15 residues. Germline V gene lookup returns CDR1 WNHNN and CDR2 SYGVQD (reference sequence). TCRdb keeps only in-frame clones here, not all; method: immunoSEQ multiplex PCR. Found here are about 110,000 clones, around nine tenths of them singletons; the top ten hold 1.4% to 1.5%. V usage is TRBV10-1 and J usage is TRBJ2-7, with D perhaps matching TRBD2 (7 bases). The sequenced material came from PBMCs. The sequence was obtained from a woman in her twenties or thirties in good health and CMV-seropositive. The CDR3 coding sequence is TGCGCCAGCAGCCAGACATCGGGGGGCGTCGGCGAGCAGTACTTC. This translates into CASSQTSGGVGEQYF.